What follows are 26 T cell receptor beta chains derived from one specimen sequenced in a study of blood T cells in healthy people across ages. Through a sample-barcoded 5' primer and a J-beta primer mix, a second PCR was run for about 6 to 12 cycles. TCRdb redid the calling of the 5' RACE reads with MiXCR, one entry per CDR3 protein. The data show about 1.5 million distinct CDR3 sequences, with approximately 43% seen just once and approximately 4.1% held by the top ten. Sequenced material: blood. The receptors originated from a woman under 30 in good health.

This clonotype was observed a handful of times. The CDR3: CSPLQETQYF. DNA for the CDR3: TGCAGTCCCCTCCAAGAGACCCAGTACTTC. The chain recombines TRBV20-1 with TRBJ2-5; unclear D gene. This CDR3 region has 10 residues. V was trimmed by 8 bases and J by 1 base, leaving 5 bases between them. Germline V gene lookup returns CDR1 DFQATT and CDR2 SNEGSKA (reference sequence).

This chain connects TRBV4-1 to TRBJ2-1; D may be TRBD2 (5 bases). The CDR3 consists of 17 residues. Trimming removed 4 bases at V and 0 bases at J, with 16 bases between. CDR1 MGHRA and CDR2 YSYEKL come from the germline V gene. CDR3 DNA: TGCGCCAGCAGCCTGTTCGGGGATACCAGCTCCTACAATGAGCAGTTCTTC. Protein sequence: CASSLFGDTSSYNEQFF.

The V call is TRBV29-1, the J call TRBJ2-7; 10 positions match TRBD2. The CDR3 is made up of 13 amino acids. V lost 2 bases to trimming and J lost 2 bases; unmatched junction nucleotides: 0. The germline CDR1 and CDR2 sequences are SQVTM and ANQGSEA. The CDR3 DNA follows: TGCAGCGTTGAACTAGCGGGAGCCTACGAGCAGTACTTC. This encodes CSVELAGAYEQYF.

The V and J genes are TRBV2 and TRBJ1-2; D gene ambiguous. Trimming pared 4 bases from V and 6 bases from J, leaving 21 bases between. The CDR3 length is 16 residues. The V gene's germline CDR1 is SNHLY and CDR2 FYNNEI. In nucleotides, the CDR3 is TGTGCCAGCAGTGCTTCCGGGCCCTCATACGCACATGGCTACACCTTC. Its protein is CASSASGPSYAHGYTF.

The chain links TRBV3-1 to TRBJ2-7; 7 bases line up with TRBD2. The CDR3 length is 14 residues. V shed 3 bases and J 6 bases; nucleotides not matched to a gene: 8. CDR1 is LGHDT and CDR2 is YNNKEL in the germline V gene (reference sequence). The CDR3: CASSQVVAGAEQYF. The CDR3, as DNA: TGTGCCAGCAGCCAGGTCGTTGCGGGAGCCGAGCAGTACTTC.

Concerning this clonotype: A read error may account for a junction end that differs from germline. This chain links TRBV12-3 or TRBV12-4 with TRBJ2-3; the match to TRBD1 covers 7 bases. There are 14 residues in the CDR3. CDR3 amino acids: CASSSTGYTDTRYF. DNA of the CDR3: TGTGCCAGCAGCTCGACAGGGTACACAGATACGCGGTATTTT.

The rearrangement uses TRBV7-2 and TRBJ2-3, with 14 bases lining up with TRBD2. CDR3 size: 19 residues. Germline CDR1 and CDR2: SGHTA and FQGNSA. The V and J ends lost 1 base and 4 bases, in that order; junction bases with no gene match: 10. The CDR3 here is CASSLGGRLAGGPSDTQYF. The CDR3 DNA reads TGTGCCAGCAGCTTAGGAGGGAGACTAGCGGGGGGGCCATCAGATACGCAGTATTTT.

Only a few counts were recorded for this clonotype. The V and J genes are TRBV7-8 and TRBJ2-3; tentatively, D is TRBD2 (6 bases). V dropped 1 base and J dropped 0 bases, with 11 bases sitting between them. CDR3 length: 16 residues. Looked up from germline, CDR1 is SGHVS and CDR2 is FQNEAQ. DNA of the CDR3: TGTGCCAGCAGCTTAGAACCGGGGGTTAGCACAGATACGCAGTATTTT. It encodes CASSLEPGVSTDTQYF.

This clonotype occurred a few times. The chain joins TRBV4-1 to TRBJ1-2, with D perhaps matching TRBD1 (6 bases). V lost 4 bases and J 7 bases, leaving 22 bases between the germline ends. Germline CDR1 MGHRA, CDR2 YSYEKL. This CDR3 comprises 16 residues. The CDR3, as DNA: TGCGCCAGCAGCCCAGAACAGGGACGCTTGATTGGTGGCTACACCTTC. Protein sequence: CASSPEQGRLIGGYTF.

The chain couples TRBV11-2 to TRBJ2-5; 8 bases are shared with TRBD1. The J segment lost 5 bases and the V segment lost 5 bases, leaving 16 bases of the junction unmatched. The CDR3 runs 17 residues. Germline loops: CDR1 SGHAT, CDR2 FQNNGV. The DNA of the CDR3 is TGTGCCAGCAGCCAGACTCCCAGGACAGGGCCAACGGAGACCCAGTACTTC. Translation gives CASSQTPRTGPTETQYF.

This clonotype has only a few counts. The rearrangement links TRBV6-1 to TRBJ1-5; D gene ambiguous. The germline CDR1 and CDR2 sequences are MNHNS and SASEGT. The CDR3 covers 14 residues. V lost 1 base, J lost 3 bases, and 7 bases lay in between. The CDR3 protein is CASSEGGANQPQHF. CDR3 DNA: TGTGCCAGCAGTGAAGGGGGAGCCAATCAGCCCCAGCATTTT.

This chain links TRBV11-2 with TRBJ2-7; 8 bases are shared with TRBD1. The CDR3 is 15 amino acids. Germline V gene sequence: CDR1 SGHAT, CDR2 FQNNGV. The junction had 8 bases not matched to a gene; V was cut back by 4 bases and J by 3 bases. As DNA, the CDR3 is TGTGCCAGCAGCTCCCACCGACAGGGGTTCTACGAGCAGTACTTC. Translation: CASSSHRQGFYEQYF.

This rearrangement joins TRBV28 to TRBJ2-1; TRBD2 matches 10 bases. There are 15 residues in the CDR3. Looked up from germline, CDR1 is MDHEN and CDR2 is SYDVKM. The V segment lost 6 bases and the J segment 7 bases; nucleotides outside the gene matches: 9. The CDR3 nucleotides are TGTGCCAGCAGCCGTCTAGCGGGAGTAAAGAATGAGCAGTTCTTC. This gives the protein CASSRLAGVKNEQFF.

The rearrangement uses TRBV7-9 and TRBJ2-1, with 10 bases that match TRBD2. The J call may be faulty, since TRBJ2-7 better matches the DNA end. Germline assignment: CDR1 SEHNR and CDR2 FQNEAQ (reference sequence). This CDR3 has 18 residues. CDR3 in amino acids: CASSLSLAGEGVYNEQYF. The CDR3 nucleotides read TGTGCCAGCAGCTTAAGTCTAGCGGGAGAAGGGGTCTACAATGAGCAGTACTTC.

A few counts support this clonotype. The J gene is TRBJ2-5, the V gene TRBV5-1; 7 nucleotides agree with TRBD1. This CDR3 spans 15 amino acids. Germline V lookup: CDR1 SGHRS, CDR2 YFSETQ. V was clipped by 1 base and J by 1 base; unmatched bases: 4. CDR3 protein: CASSLLGQTQETQYF. CDR3 bases: TGCGCCAGCAGCTTGTTGGGACAGACCCAAGAGACCCAGTACTTC. The complete variable domain, with remaining parts taken from reference TRBV5-1 and TRBJ2-5, reads KAGVTQTPRYLIKTRGQQVTLSCSPISGHRSVSWYQQTPGQGLQFLFEYFSETQRNKGNFPGRFSGRQFSNSRSEMNVSTLELGDSALYLCASSLLGQTQETQYFGPGTRLLVL.

This chain connects TRBV4-1 to TRBJ1-1; D call uncertain. The CDR3 extends over 15 amino acids. Germline CDR1 reads MGHRA; CDR2 reads YSYEKL. V gave up 1 base and J gave up 5 bases, with 14 bases separating them. The DNA of the CDR3 is TGCGCCAGCAGCCAAGCTTGGGAACGTAATACTGAAGCTTTCTTT. Its translation: CASSQAWERNTEAFF.

The chain links TRBV4-3 to TRBJ1-2; no clear D. CDR1 LGHNA and CDR2 YSLEER come from the germline V gene. This CDR3 comprises 14 residues. V was trimmed by 3 bases and J by 3 bases, leaving 11 bases between them. CDR3 loop: CASSQIRADYGYTF. For the CDR3, the DNA is TGCGCCAGCAGCCAGATCCGGGCCGACTATGGCTACACCTTC.

V is TRBV3-1 and J is TRBJ2-3; TRBD2 matches at 9 bases. Per the germline V gene, CDR1 is LGHDT and CDR2 is YNNKEL (reference sequence). The CDR3 totals 16 residues. V lost 1 base to trimming and J lost 3 bases; unmatched junction nucleotides: 5. CDR3 DNA: TGTGCCAGCAGCCAAGCCAGCGGGGGGCAAACAGATACGCAGTATTTT. This encodes CASSQASGGQTDTQYF.

V gene TRBV7-2 combines with J gene TRBJ2-1, with D maybe TRBD1 (5 bases). Germline CDR1 reads SGHTA; CDR2 reads FQGNSA. The ends were cut back, 3 bases at V and 7 bases at J, with 13 bases in the middle. The CDR3 runs to 14 residues. CDR3 amino acids: CASSFQGWKNEQFF. CDR3 in DNA: TGTGCCAGCAGCTTCCAGGGTTGGAAGAATGAGCAGTTCTTC.

Only a few counts were recorded for this clonotype. The gene calls are TRBV20-1 and TRBJ1-6; 7 positions match TRBD1. Germline CDR1 is DFQATT and CDR2 is SNEGSKA (reference sequence). CDR3 length: 14 residues. V trimming: 3 bases; J trimming: 7 bases; junction bases outside the gene matches: 6. In nucleotides, the CDR3 is TGCAGTGCTAGCCCCGGGACAGTAAATTCACCCCTCCACTTT. It translates to CSASPGTVNSPLHF.

This clonotype occurred a few times. This chain connects TRBV7-9 to TRBJ2-3; D gene ambiguous. The CDR3 has 14 amino acids. Trimming took off 5 bases at V and 5 bases at J, with 14 bases between the two ends. Germline CDR1 and CDR2: SEHNR and FQNEAQ (reference sequence). The CDR3, as DNA: TGTGCCAGCAGCCCGGCGGCAGAAGGAGATACGCAGTATTTT. Protein sequence: CASSPAAEGDTQYF.

The chain recombines TRBV6-1 with TRBJ1-2; the D is unclear. Trimming stripped 7 bases from V and 3 bases from J, with 27 bases between. Germline-derived CDR1 and CDR2 are MNHNS and SASEGT. The CDR3 has 18 residues. CDR3 protein: CASTIKTSLWETHYGYTF. The CDR3 DNA is TGTGCCAGCACTATAAAGACATCACTATGGGAGACCCACTATGGCTACACCTTC.

In this sample, this clonotype turned up many times. This chain links TRBV13 with TRBJ2-1, with D possibly TRBD2 on 5 matching bases. Per germline, CDR1 PRHDT and CDR2 FYEKMQ (reference sequence). V was trimmed by 4 bases and J by 10 bases, leaving 11 bases between them. The CDR3 totals 12 residues. CDR3 coding DNA: TGTGCCAGCAGCTACCTCCGGGGAGAGCAGTTCTTC. Translated, it gives CASSYLRGEQFF.

The V and J genes are TRBV20-1 and TRBJ2-3; 9 nucleotides agree with TRBD2. CDR3 length equals 14 residues. Germline V gene sequence: CDR1 DFQATT, CDR2 SNEGSKA (reference sequence). V trimming: 2 bases; J trimming: 3 bases; junction bases outside the gene matches: 3. The chain's CDR3 is CSARRAGGTDTQYF. CDR3 nucleotide sequence: TGCAGTGCTAGACGGGCGGGGGGGACAGATACGCAGTATTTT.

J is TRBJ2-3 and V is TRBV12-3 or TRBV12-4; 9 nucleotides agree with TRBD1. This CDR3 spans 15 amino acids. J was trimmed by 4 bases and V by 5 bases; bases with no gene match: 7. The CDR3 loop reads CASSDIRQGADTQYF. CDR3 nucleotide sequence: TGTGCCAGCAGTGACATACGACAGGGGGCAGATACGCAGTATTTT.

This chain connects TRBV4-1 to TRBJ1-6; perhaps TRBD1 as D (5 bases). The CDR3 extends over 19 amino acids. Germline CDR1 MGHRA, CDR2 YSYEKL. Trimming pared 1 base from V and 0 bases from J, leaving 16 bases between. In DNA form, the CDR3 reads TGCGCCAGCAGCCAAGCGTATAGGGGAAATAGCTCCTATAATTCACCCCTCCACTTT. This translates into CASSQAYRGNSSYNSPLHF.